This T cell receptor (beta chain) originates from a study of blood T cell repertoires in COVID-19. Background on the study: Collection of acute and convalescent COVID-19 samples took place in the United States, Italy and Spain. PBMCs, B-cell-depleted T cells, or T cells were the source of the cDNA or gDNA that made up the material.

As processed by the authors: Using reference gene primer amplification, nucleated cell counts were estimated. The data were produced by immunoSEQ multiplex PCR, yet TCRdb's version contains in-frame clones alone and is incomplete. That table furnishes V, J and clone size, whereas the DNA furnished D and trimming. The data contain some 280,000 clones, approximately 90% of them singletons. The V end was cut by 0 bases, the J end by 3 bases, with 14 bases between. The V gene's germline CDR1 is LGHDT and CDR2 YNNKEL (reference sequence). This CDR3 region has 16 residues. The TCR originated in a woman aged 55-69 years with acute or convalescent COVID-19. Sequencing used peripheral blood. This chain joins TRBV3-1 (or the pseudogene TRBV3-2) and TRBJ1-1, with D perhaps matching TRBD1 (5 bases). CDR3 amino acids: CASSQDGAGEDTEAFF. DNA of the CDR3: TGTGCCAGCAGCCAAGATGGTGCGGGGGAGGACACTGAAGCTTTCTTT.